This TCR beta chain appears in the sequencing data of a study of shared clonotypes between healthy human individuals. Study-level information: CD8 memory received one plate per donor, CD8 naive two, CD4 memory three and CD4 naive three. General study findings and limits: Clonotypes not shared had lower generation probabilities than those common to all four donors.

The germline gives CDR1 SEHNR, CDR2 FQNEAQ (reference sequence). The germline V and J ends were trimmed by 5 bases and 6 bases, with 13 bases remaining between them. The CDR3 is 13 amino acids. Assay runs were performed at deep level. How the authors handled the data: Filtering was not the same, since immunoSEQ gave junction-only sequences without quality scores. The table came from immunoSEQ multiplex PCR; TCRdb's copy has only in-frame clones and leaves some out. V and J calls and clone size are those listed in that table; D and trimming were worked out from the DNA. Among about 1.5 million clones, about 98% were seen once, and the ten largest hold less than 0.55%. Concerning this clone: Antigen unknown.

This sequence joins TRBV7-9 and TRBJ1-2; D uncertain. The sequencing input was naive CD4+ T cells sorted from blood. Subset indicated: CD45RA+ positively selected. The origin of this receptor is a man aged 30 to 45 in good health. The CDR3: CASSPGPAHGYTF. Here the CDR3 DNA reads TGTGCCAGCAGCCCCGGCCCGGCCCATGGCTACACCTTC.